The rows below give T cell receptor beta chains drawn from one sample of a study of beta chain features in type 1 diabetes. The table came from immunoSEQ multiplex PCR; TCRdb's copy has only in-frame clones and leaves some out. Altogether hundreds of thousands of clones are present, around 9.7% being singletons, with the ten largest covering around 1%. Sample: central memory CD4+ T cells from blood. These receptors originate from a man under 40 with type 1 diabetes. The CDR3 runs from the conserved cysteine through the conserved F or W. A D gene is named only where the DNA matches it firmly. Not every row has a clone size; where given, it reads once, few, many or a size class.

CDR3nt: TGTGCCAGCAGCTTGGCCAGGGGAAAAGAGACCCAGTACTTC
CDR3aa: CASSLARGKETQYF
abundance: NA
d_gene: NA
j_gene: TRBJ2-5
v_gene: TRBV7-9

CDR3nt: TGCGCCAGCAGCTTGGCCGGGACAGGTAGTGAAAAACTGTTTTTT
CDR3aa: CASSLAGTGSEKLFF
abundance: NA
d_gene: TRBD1
j_gene: TRBJ1-4
v_gene: TRBV5-1

CDR3nt: TGTGCCAGCAGCTTGGAAAGGACTAGCGGGGGGACTAAAGAGACCCAGTACTTC
CDR3aa: CASSLERTSGGTKETQYF
abundance: few
d_gene: TRBD2
j_gene: TRBJ2-5
v_gene: TRBV5-4

CDR3nt: TGTGCCAGCAGTTATCTGAGGGAGAGGGCGACCCAGTACTTC
CDR3aa: CASSYLRERATQYF
abundance: few
d_gene: NA
j_gene: TRBJ2-5
v_gene: TRBV6-8

CDR3nt: TGTGCCAGCAGCGTAAGTGGAGGTTGGACAGATACGCAGTATTTT
CDR3aa: CASSVSGGWTDTQYF
abundance: NA
d_gene: NA
j_gene: TRBJ2-3
v_gene: TRBV9

CDR3nt: TGTGCCAGCAGCCGGGACAGACGCACAGATACGCAGTATTTT
CDR3aa: CASSRDRRTDTQYF
abundance: few
d_gene: TRBD1
j_gene: TRBJ2-3
v_gene: TRBV5-6

CDR3nt: TGTGCCAGCAGCGACGGACTAGCCGGGGTTGTCTTC
CDR3aa: CASSDGLAGVVF
abundance: few
d_gene: TRBD2
j_gene: TRBJ2-1
v_gene: TRBV5-6

CDR3nt: TGCGCCAGCAGTCAGGGGGCGATAGGGGAGACCCAGTACTTC
CDR3aa: CASSQGAIGETQYF
abundance: NA
d_gene: TRBD1
j_gene: TRBJ2-5
v_gene: TRBV5-1

CDR3nt: TGCAGCGTTTCTATAGGACTCAACAATGAGCAGTTCTTC
CDR3aa: CSVSIGLNNEQFF
abundance: NA
d_gene: NA
j_gene: TRBJ2-1
v_gene: TRBV29-1

CDR3nt: TGTGCCAGCTCACCACCAGGTACTGGTTACAATGAGCAGTTCTTC
CDR3aa: CASSPPGTGYNEQFF
abundance: NA
d_gene: NA
j_gene: TRBJ2-1
v_gene: TRBV18

CDR3nt: TGTGCCAGTAGTCCCGGTGGTAACTATGGCTACACCTTC
CDR3aa: CASSPGGNYGYTF
abundance: few
d_gene: NA
j_gene: TRBJ1-2
v_gene: TRBV19

CDR3nt: TGTGCCACCCAGACAGGGGTGTCCAAAAACATTCAGTACTTC
CDR3aa: CATQTGVSKNIQYF
abundance: many
d_gene: TRBD1
j_gene: TRBJ2-4
v_gene: TRBV28

CDR3nt: TGTGCCAGCAGCAAGGGACAGGCCTACGAGCAGTACTTC
CDR3aa: CASSKGQAYEQYF
abundance: few
d_gene: TRBD1
j_gene: TRBJ2-7
v_gene: TRBV5-6

CDR3nt: TGTGCCAGCAGTTTATCGACCCGGGAGGCCCAGTACTTC
CDR3aa: CASSLSTREAQYF
abundance: many
d_gene: TRBD2
j_gene: TRBJ2-5
v_gene: TRBV27

CDR3nt: TGCAGCGTTGGGGCACAGGTGAACTATGGCTACACCTTC
CDR3aa: CSVGAQVNYGYTF
abundance: few
d_gene: NA
j_gene: TRBJ1-2
v_gene: TRBV29-1

CDR3nt: TGTGCCAGCGCTCGAACGACTTACAATGAGCAGTTCTTC
CDR3aa: CASARTTYNEQFF
abundance: NA
d_gene: NA
j_gene: TRBJ2-1
v_gene: TRBV25-1

CDR3nt: TGTGCCAGCTCACCGCAAGGACAGGGGTTTTGGGATACGCAGTATTTT
CDR3aa: CASSPQGQGFWDTQYF
abundance: NA
d_gene: TRBD1
j_gene: TRBJ2-3
v_gene: TRBV18

CDR3nt: TGCGCCAGCAGTCAAGGCGAGGGGGCCACTGAAGCTTTCTTT
CDR3aa: CASSQGEGATEAFF
abundance: NA
d_gene: TRBD1
j_gene: TRBJ1-1
v_gene: TRBV23-1

CDR3nt: TGTGCCAGCAGCTTAAGGGACACCACCTACGAGCAGTACTTC
CDR3aa: CASSLRDTTYEQYF
abundance: few
d_gene: NA
j_gene: TRBJ2-7
v_gene: TRBV7-6

CDR3nt: TGTGCCAGCAGCTTAGGCGCGGGGTCACCCCTCCACTTT
CDR3aa: CASSLGAGSPLHF
abundance: NA
d_gene: NA
j_gene: TRBJ1-6
v_gene: TRBV7-2

CDR3nt: TGTGCCACCAGCAGTCTGGTTGGATCCTACAATGAGCAGTTCTTC
CDR3aa: CATSSLVGSYNEQFF
abundance: few
d_gene: NA
j_gene: TRBJ2-1
v_gene: TRBV15

CDR3nt: TGCGCCAGCAGCCAAGAGAGTATTTCACCCCTCCACTTT
CDR3aa: CASSQESISPLHF
abundance: NA
d_gene: NA
j_gene: TRBJ1-6
v_gene: TRBV4-3

CDR3nt: TGTGCCAGCAGCTTAGCGTACAGGGCGGGAGGAGAGACCCAGTACTTC
CDR3aa: CASSLAYRAGGETQYF
abundance: few
d_gene: TRBD2
j_gene: TRBJ2-5
v_gene: TRBV7-8

CDR3nt: TGTGCCAGCAGCTTAGGGGGCGAGAACACTGAAGCTTTCTTT
CDR3aa: CASSLGGENTEAFF
abundance: many
d_gene: NA
j_gene: TRBJ1-1
v_gene: TRBV7-9

CDR3nt: TGTGCCAGCAGCTTTTTTGGCGAGACCCAGTACTTC
CDR3aa: CASSFFGETQYF
abundance: few
d_gene: NA
j_gene: TRBJ2-5
v_gene: TRBV5-4

CDR3nt: TGTGCCAGCAGCTCAAGCGGGGGGATCACAGATACGCAGTATTTT
CDR3aa: CASSSSGGITDTQYF
abundance: once
d_gene: TRBD2
j_gene: TRBJ2-3
v_gene: TRBV27

CDR3nt: TGTGCCAGCAGCTTAGAAAAAGCCAAAAACATTCAGTACTTC
CDR3aa: CASSLEKAKNIQYF
abundance: few
d_gene: NA
j_gene: TRBJ2-4
v_gene: TRBV7-8

CDR3nt: TGTGCCAGCAGTGAATGGGGGGCGATGAACACCGGGGAGCTGTTTTTT
CDR3aa: CASSEWGAMNTGELFF
abundance: few
d_gene: NA
j_gene: TRBJ2-2
v_gene: TRBV25-1

CDR3nt: TGTGCCAGCAGCTTAAATTCAGCGGGACAGATCACTGAAGCTTTCTTT
CDR3aa: CASSLNSAGQITEAFF
abundance: NA
d_gene: TRBD1
j_gene: TRBJ1-1
v_gene: TRBV7-2

CDR3nt: TGCGCCAGCAGCCAAGAATTGGGGATAGGGAGCGAGCAGTACTTC
CDR3aa: CASSQELGIGSEQYF
abundance: few
d_gene: NA
j_gene: TRBJ2-7
v_gene: TRBV4-3

CDR3nt: TGTGCCAGCAGTTACCCGACGGGGGAGCAGTACTTC
CDR3aa: CASSYPTGEQYF
abundance: few
d_gene: NA
j_gene: TRBJ2-7
v_gene: TRBV6-5

CDR3nt: TGTGCCAGCGGTATGAACACTGAAGCTTTCTTT
CDR3aa: CASGMNTEAFF
abundance: few
d_gene: NA
j_gene: TRBJ1-1
v_gene: TRBV6-5

CDR3nt: TGTGCCAGCAGCCTAAAGGGCGGCACCATATATTTT
CDR3aa: CASSLKGGTIYF
abundance: few
d_gene: NA
j_gene: TRBJ1-3
v_gene: TRBV7-9

CDR3nt: TGTGCCAGCAGTGAAGAGGGGAAGGGTAATCAGCCCCAGCATTTT
CDR3aa: CASSEEGKGNQPQHF
abundance: NA
d_gene: NA
j_gene: TRBJ1-5
v_gene: TRBV2

CDR3nt: TGCGCCAGCAGCCAACTGTTCGGGACGGCTGGGGCCAACGTCCTGACTTTC
CDR3aa: CASSQLFGTAGANVLTF
abundance: few
d_gene: NA
j_gene: TRBJ2-6
v_gene: TRBV4-3

CDR3nt: TGTGCCAGCAGCGGGAGGACAGGGCCATTCGAAGAGACCCAGTACTTC
CDR3aa: CASSGRTGPFEETQYF
abundance: many
d_gene: TRBD1
j_gene: TRBJ2-5
v_gene: TRBV7-8

CDR3nt: TGTGCCAGCAGTGGCCAGGGCGATCAGCCCCAGCATTTT
CDR3aa: CASSGQGDQPQHF
abundance: few
d_gene: NA
j_gene: TRBJ1-5
v_gene: TRBV2

CDR3nt: TGCGCCAGCAGGGCAGCGGGGGGCCACACCGGGGAGCTGTTTTTT
CDR3aa: CASRAAGGHTGELFF
abundance: few
d_gene: TRBD2
j_gene: TRBJ2-2
v_gene: TRBV5-1

CDR3nt: TGTGCCAGCGGGGACAGGGGAGGTTCCGGGGAGCTGTTTTTT
CDR3aa: CASGDRGGSGELFF
abundance: NA
d_gene: TRBD1
j_gene: TRBJ2-2
v_gene: TRBV6-5

CDR3nt: TGTGCCAGATATAACCCAGAGGGGGGTTTGAACACTGAAGCTTTCTTT
CDR3aa: CARYNPEGGLNTEAFF
abundance: NA
d_gene: NA
j_gene: TRBJ1-1
v_gene: TRBV9

CDR3nt: TGTGCCAGCAGAGACAGGGAAAGGGAAAAACTGTTTTTT
CDR3aa: CASRDREREKLFF
abundance: NA
d_gene: TRBD1
j_gene: TRBJ1-4
v_gene: TRBV6-6

CDR3nt: TGTGCCAGCAGTTCCAGGGGAGGGAGCTATGGCTACACCTTC
CDR3aa: CASSSRGGSYGYTF
abundance: many
d_gene: NA
j_gene: TRBJ1-2
v_gene: TRBV28

CDR3nt: TGTGCCAGCAGCTCTAGTGGACAGGTCTACAATGAGCAGTTCTTC
CDR3aa: CASSSSGQVYNEQFF
abundance: NA
d_gene: TRBD1
j_gene: TRBJ2-1
v_gene: TRBV5-8

CDR3nt: TGTGCCAGCAGTCCAGGCAGGGGCCAATTTGGGAACACTGAAGCTTTCTTT
CDR3aa: CASSPGRGQFGNTEAFF
abundance: NA
d_gene: NA
j_gene: TRBJ1-1
v_gene: TRBV27

CDR3nt: TGTGCCAGCAGCTCGAACTATGGCTACACCTTC
CDR3aa: CASSSNYGYTF
abundance: NA
d_gene: NA
j_gene: TRBJ1-2
v_gene: TRBV5-5

CDR3nt: TGTGCCAGCAGTTCAACAGGGAAGAATGAGCAGTTCTTC
CDR3aa: CASSSTGKNEQFF
abundance: few
d_gene: NA
j_gene: TRBJ2-1
v_gene: TRBV27

CDR3nt: TGTGCCAGCAGTGCCCCCGGAACGGGTCAAGAGACCCAGTACTTC
CDR3aa: CASSAPGTGQETQYF
abundance: few
d_gene: NA
j_gene: TRBJ2-5
v_gene: TRBV6-5

CDR3nt: TGCGCCACTTCCTATGGAGGGGGGGTGTCCTACAATGAGCAGTTCTTC
CDR3aa: CATSYGGGVSYNEQFF
abundance: NA
d_gene: NA
j_gene: TRBJ2-1
v_gene: TRBV5-1

CDR3nt: TGCGCCCCTTTGGGATTCATGAACACTGAAGCTTTCTTT
CDR3aa: CAPLGFMNTEAFF
abundance: NA
d_gene: NA
j_gene: TRBJ1-1
v_gene: TRBV10-2

CDR3nt: TGTGCCAGCAGCGGAGGGACAGGGGAGTTCTTC
CDR3aa: CASSGGTGEFF
abundance: few
d_gene: TRBD1
j_gene: TRBJ2-1
v_gene: TRBV9

CDR3nt: TGTGCCAGTCTCGGGACAGACAACAATGAGCAGTTCTTC
CDR3aa: CASLGTDNNEQFF
abundance: few
d_gene: TRBD1
j_gene: TRBJ2-1
v_gene: TRBV6-5

CDR3nt: TGTGCCAGCAGCACGGGACAGGCGCGGAACACCGGGGAGCTGTTTTTT
CDR3aa: CASSTGQARNTGELFF
abundance: NA
d_gene: TRBD1
j_gene: TRBJ2-2
v_gene: TRBV5-4

CDR3nt: TGCGCCAGCAGCCCCTCCAGACAAGGGGGTTTAATCACAGATACGCAGTATTTT
CDR3aa: CASSPSRQGGLITDTQYF
abundance: once
d_gene: NA
j_gene: TRBJ2-3
v_gene: TRBV5-1